These 15 T cell receptor beta chains were sequenced from one sample in a study of blood T cell repertoires in COVID-19. Method: immunoSEQ multiplex PCR; TCRdb's copy keeps in-frame clones and lacks some. The repertoire has 120,000 to 150,000 clones, over 80% of them found once; the top ten carry roughly 11%. The sequenced sample consisted of peripheral blood. The receptors originated from a woman older than 75 with acute or convalescent COVID-19.

The J gene is TRBJ1-1, the V gene TRBV7-8, with D perhaps TRBD1 (5 bases). The CDR3 is made up of 15 amino acids. Trimming removed 5 bases from V and 0 bases from J, with 13 bases in between. The V gene's germline CDR1 is SGHVS and CDR2 FQNEAQ. The CDR3 loop reads CASSPTTAMNTEAFF. The CDR3, as DNA: TGTGCCAGCAGCCCAACGACAGCAATGAACACTGAAGCTTTCTTT. The full variable domain, with the rest looked up from reference TRBV7-8 and TRBJ1-1, is GAGVSQSPRYKVAKRGQDVALRCDPISGHVSLFWYQQALGQGPEFLTYFQNEAQLDKSGLPSDRFFAERPEGSVSTLKIQRTQQEDSAVYLCASSPTTAMNTEAFFGQGTRLTVV.

This clone appeared a few times. The chain employs TRBV28 and TRBJ2-7; TRBD1 aligns across 11 bases. The CDR3 has 14 amino acids. Losses at the gene ends were 7 bases for V and 4 bases for J; bases not matched to a gene: 6. In germline, CDR1 is MDHEN, CDR2 SYDVKM. The CDR3 here is CASKIGQGAYEQYF. For the CDR3, the DNA is TGTGCCAGCAAAATAGGACAGGGGGCTTACGAGCAGTACTTC.

The chain uses TRBV4-2 and TRBJ1-2, with 8 bases aligning to TRBD1. CDR3 length: 15 residues. Losses at the gene ends were 0 bases for V and 8 bases for J; bases not matched to a gene: 8. Germline-derived CDR1 and CDR2 are LGHNA and YNFKEQ. CDR3 nucleotides: TGTGCCAGCAGCCAAGAGGACAGGGTAACTTTCGGCTACACCTTC. Its protein is CASSQEDRVTFGYTF.

This clone was counted between two and nine times. The chain is built from TRBV7-2 and TRBJ2-7; 12 bases match TRBD1. With 5 bases clipped from V and 0 bases from J, the junction kept 14 bases outside the gene matches. From germline, CDR1 is SGHTA and CDR2 FQGNSA. This CDR3 is 19 amino acids long. Written as DNA, the CDR3 is TGTGCCAGCAGCCCCCTTCCGGGACAGGGGGCTGGAATCTCCTACGAGCAGTACTTC. Its protein is CASSPLPGQGAGISYEQYF.

V is TRBV7-6 and J is TRBJ1-1; 7 positions match TRBD1. Germline lookup yields CDR1 SGHVS and CDR2 FNYEAQ. With V trimmed by 4 bases and J by 7 bases, 3 bases remained unmatched. CDR3 size: 12 residues. CDR3 residues: CASSSRDSEAFF. In nucleotides, the CDR3 is TGTGCCAGCAGCTCCCGGGACAGTGAAGCTTTCTTT.

The V call is TRBV10-1, the J call TRBJ2-1; 8 bases align to TRBD1. Germline V lookup: CDR1 WNHNN, CDR2 SYGVQD (reference sequence). The V segment lost 3 bases and the J segment 4 bases; nucleotides outside the gene matches: 20. The CDR3 sequence is 20 residues long. As DNA, the CDR3 is TGCGCCAGCAGTGATCCCCAGCAGGGGGCCTATTTACCGATATACAATGAGCAGTTCTTC. Translation gives CASSDPQQGAYLPIYNEQFF.

A few counts support this clone. This chain connects TRBV7-8 to TRBJ2-7; the match to TRBD2 covers 8 bases. V shed 3 bases and J 0 bases; nucleotides not matched to a gene: 7. CDR1 is SGHVS, CDR2 FQNEAQ, per germline. The CDR3 is 16 residues long. The CDR3 protein is CASSFFSGRSSYEQYF. CDR3 in DNA: TGTGCCAGCAGCTTTTTCAGCGGGAGAAGCTCCTACGAGCAGTACTTC. Full variable domain (missing parts from reference TRBV7-8 and TRBJ2-7): GAGVSQSPRYKVAKRGQDVALRCDPISGHVSLFWYQQALGQGPEFLTYFQNEAQLDKSGLPSDRFFAERPEGSVSTLKIQRTQQEDSAVYLCASSFFSGRSSYEQYFGPGTRLTVT.

J is TRBJ2-1 and V is TRBV6-2 or TRBV6-3; 8 nucleotides line up with TRBD2. Trimming at V came to 5 bases and at J to 3 bases, leaving 15 bases not matched to a gene. Germline-derived CDR1 and CDR2 are MNHEY and SVGEGT. The CDR3 length is 18 residues. In nucleotides, the CDR3 is TGTGCCAGCAGTGCCGGGGGTGGAGCGGGGGCCCTCTACAATGAGCAGTTCTTC. Its translation is CASSAGGGAGALYNEQFF.

The chain has TRBV28 and TRBJ1-5, with TRBD1 matching 10 bases. The CDR3 covers 18 residues. Germline-derived CDR1 and CDR2 are MDHEN and SYDVKM. V trimming: 3 bases; J trimming: 4 bases; junction bases outside the gene matches: 12. Here the CDR3 DNA reads TGTGCCAGCAGTTTGTGGGATGGGGACAGGGGCTATAATCAGCCCCAGCATTTT. Protein sequence: CASSLWDGDRGYNQPQHF. The full variable domain, with the rest looked up from reference TRBV28 and TRBJ1-5, is DVKVTQSSRYLVKRTGEKVFLECVQDMDHENMFWYRQDPGLGLRLIYFSYDVKMKEKGDIPEGYSVSREKKERFSLILESASTNQTSMYLCASSLWDGDRGYNQPQHFGDGTRLSIL.

The genes are TRBV7-2 and TRBJ2-3; TRBD2 agrees at 7 bases. V was pared by 1 base and J by 0 bases, with 4 bases of the junction left unmatched. CDR1 is SGHTA and CDR2 is FQGNSA in the germline V gene. CDR3 size: 16 residues. As DNA, the CDR3 is TGTGCCAGCAGCTTAGTCGGTAGCGGGAGCACAGATACGCAGTATTTT. This codes for CASSLVGSGSTDTQYF. Supplemented by reference TRBV7-2 and TRBJ2-3, the full variable domain reads GAGVSQSPSNKVTEKGKDVELRCDPISGHTALYWYRQSLGQGLEFLIYFQGNSAPDKSGLPSDRFSAERTGGSVSTLTIQRTQQEDSAVYLCASSLVGSGSTDTQYFGPGTRLTVL.

The rearrangement uses TRBV5-1 and TRBJ1-1; TRBD1 might be the D (5 bases). Trimming left V 0 bases short and J 3 bases short, with 12 bases between. Germline-derived CDR1 and CDR2 are SGHRS and YFSETQ. The CDR3 extends over 15 amino acids. The CDR3 DNA sequence: TGCGCCAGCAGCTTGGTAGGGGTTCGTGACACTGAAGCTTTCTTT. Amino acids: CASSLVGVRDTEAFF. Complete variable domain (other parts from reference TRBV5-1 and TRBJ1-1): KAGVTQTPRYLIKTRGQQVTLSCSPISGHRSVSWYQQTPGQGLQFLFEYFSETQRNKGNFPGRFSGRQFSNSRSEMNVSTLELGDSALYLCASSLVGVRDTEAFFGQGTRLTVV.

This clone appeared a single time. The V call is TRBV4-3, the J call TRBJ2-5; 9 bases line up with TRBD1. The CDR3 consists of 18 residues. V lost 0 bases to trimming and J lost 3 bases; unmatched junction nucleotides: 11. From germline, CDR1 is LGHNA and CDR2 YSLEER. Here the CDR3 DNA reads TGCGCCAGCAGCCAAGATTGGGTTTTTGGGACAGGGAAAGAGACCCAGTACTTC. Its protein is CASSQDWVFGTGKETQYF.

The CDR3 coding sequence is TGTGCCAGCAGCCACGCGGGGGGGTCTGGAAACACCATATATTTT. Amino acid sequence: CASSHAGGSGNTIYF. The chain carries TRBV3-1 (or the pseudogene TRBV3-2) and TRBJ1-3; a weak D match, TRBD1 (5 bases). The CDR3 spans 15 residues. Germline CDR1 is LGHDT and CDR2 is YNNKEL (reference sequence). V gave up 3 bases and J gave up 1 base, with 10 bases separating them.

This chain uses TRBV6-5 with TRBJ1-5, with 7 bases identical to TRBD1. CDR1 is MNHEY, CDR2 SVGAGI, per germline. Losses at the gene ends were 4 bases for V and 0 bases for J; bases not matched to a gene: 6. This CDR3 spans 16 amino acids. CDR3 DNA sequence: TGTGCCAGCAGTTCCGGACAGGCCCCTAGCAATCAGCCCCAGCATTTT. Translated, it gives CASSSGQAPSNQPQHF.

Of note for this clone: One end of the junction varies from germline; a read error may be responsible. This chain links TRBV11-1 with TRBJ2-1, with D hard to call. Germline CDR1 and CDR2: SGHAT and FQDESV (reference sequence). This CDR3 region has 13 residues. CDR3 residues: CDSSIRLHNEQFF. CDR3 DNA: TGTGACAGCAGCATCAGATTGCACAATGAGCAGTTCTTC.